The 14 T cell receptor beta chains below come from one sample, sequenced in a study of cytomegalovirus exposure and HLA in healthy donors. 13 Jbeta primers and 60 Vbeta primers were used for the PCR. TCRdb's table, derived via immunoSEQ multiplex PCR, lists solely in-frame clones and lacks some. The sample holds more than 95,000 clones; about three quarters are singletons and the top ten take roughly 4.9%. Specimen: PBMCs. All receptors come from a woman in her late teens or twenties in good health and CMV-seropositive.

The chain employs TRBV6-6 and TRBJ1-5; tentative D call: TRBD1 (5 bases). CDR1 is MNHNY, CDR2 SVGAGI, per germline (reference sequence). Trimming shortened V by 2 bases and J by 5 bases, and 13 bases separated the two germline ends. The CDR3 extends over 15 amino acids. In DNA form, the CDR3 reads TGTGCCAGCAGTTACGTCCAGGGAGGGCATCAGCCCCAGCATTTT. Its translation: CASSYVQGGHQPQHF.

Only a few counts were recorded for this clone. CDR3 amino acids: CASGSTGTQPQHF. CDR3 DNA sequence: TGTGCCAGCGGGTCGACAGGGACTCAGCCCCAGCATTTT. The chain links TRBV6-5 to TRBJ1-5, with 7 bases matching TRBD1. CDR1 is MNHEY and CDR2 is SVGAGI in the germline V gene. Trimming cost V 8 bases and J 6 bases; bases outside gene matches: 7. CDR3 size: 13 residues.

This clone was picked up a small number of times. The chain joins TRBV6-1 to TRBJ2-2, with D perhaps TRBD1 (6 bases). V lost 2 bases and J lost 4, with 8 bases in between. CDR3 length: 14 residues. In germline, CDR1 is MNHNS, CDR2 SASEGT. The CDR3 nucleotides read TGTGCCAGCAGTGAAAACAGGGCCACCGGGGAGCTGTTTTTT. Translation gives CASSENRATGELFF.

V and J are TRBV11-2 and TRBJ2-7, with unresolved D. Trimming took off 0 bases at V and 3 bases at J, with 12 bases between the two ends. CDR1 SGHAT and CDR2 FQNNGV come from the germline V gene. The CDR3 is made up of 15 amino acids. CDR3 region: CASSLDLERSYEQYF. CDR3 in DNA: TGTGCCAGCAGCTTAGATTTGGAGAGAAGCTACGAGCAGTACTTC.

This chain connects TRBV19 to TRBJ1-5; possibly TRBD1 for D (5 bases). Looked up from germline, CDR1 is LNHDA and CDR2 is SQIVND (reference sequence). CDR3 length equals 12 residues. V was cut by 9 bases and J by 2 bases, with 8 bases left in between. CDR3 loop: CASKTGNQPQHF. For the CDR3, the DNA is TGTGCCAGCAAGACAGGCAATCAGCCCCAGCATTTT.

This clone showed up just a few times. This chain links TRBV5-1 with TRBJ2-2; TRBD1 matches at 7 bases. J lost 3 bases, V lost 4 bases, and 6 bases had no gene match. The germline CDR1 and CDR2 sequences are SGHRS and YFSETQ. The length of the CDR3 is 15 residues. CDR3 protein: CASSQGQRYTGELFF. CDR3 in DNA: TGCGCCAGCAGCCAGGGACAGCGTTACACCGGGGAGCTGTTTTTT.

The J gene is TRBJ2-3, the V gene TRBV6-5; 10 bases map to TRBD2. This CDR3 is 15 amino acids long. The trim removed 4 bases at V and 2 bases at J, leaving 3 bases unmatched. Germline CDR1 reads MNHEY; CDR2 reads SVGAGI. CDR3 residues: CASSSTSGDTDTQYF. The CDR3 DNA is TGTGCCAGCAGTTCTACTAGCGGGGACACAGATACGCAGTATTTT.

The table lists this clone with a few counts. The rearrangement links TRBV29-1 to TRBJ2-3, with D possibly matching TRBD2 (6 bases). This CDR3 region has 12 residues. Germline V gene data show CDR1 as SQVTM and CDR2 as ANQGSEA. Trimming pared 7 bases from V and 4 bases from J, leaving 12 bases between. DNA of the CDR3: TGCAGCGCGGGGGTGGAAGCAGATACGCAGTATTTT. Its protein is CSAGVEADTQYF.

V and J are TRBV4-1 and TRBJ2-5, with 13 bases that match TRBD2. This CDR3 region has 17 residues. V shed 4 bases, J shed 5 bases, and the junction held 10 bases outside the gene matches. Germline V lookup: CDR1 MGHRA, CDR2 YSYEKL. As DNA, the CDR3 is TGCGCCAGCAGCCCAGTCGGACTAGCGGGAGTAATGGAGACCCAGTACTTC. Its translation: CASSPVGLAGVMETQYF.

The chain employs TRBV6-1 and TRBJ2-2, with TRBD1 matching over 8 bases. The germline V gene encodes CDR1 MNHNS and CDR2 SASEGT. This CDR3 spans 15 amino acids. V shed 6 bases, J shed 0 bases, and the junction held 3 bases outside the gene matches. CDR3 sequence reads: CASSETGANTGELFF. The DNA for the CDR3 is TGTGCCAGCAGCGAGACAGGGGCGAACACCGGGGAGCTGTTTTTT.

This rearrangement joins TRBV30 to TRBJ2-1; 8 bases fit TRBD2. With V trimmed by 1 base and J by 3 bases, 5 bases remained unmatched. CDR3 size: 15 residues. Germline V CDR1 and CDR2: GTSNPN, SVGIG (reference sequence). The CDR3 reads CAWSGTSKNYNEQFF. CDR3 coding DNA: TGTGCCTGGAGTGGGACTAGCAAAAACTACAATGAGCAGTTCTTC.

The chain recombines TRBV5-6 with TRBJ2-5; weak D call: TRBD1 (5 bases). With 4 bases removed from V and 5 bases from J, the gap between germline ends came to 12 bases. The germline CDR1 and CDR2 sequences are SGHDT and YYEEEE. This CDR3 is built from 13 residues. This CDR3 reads CASSLGSGETQYF. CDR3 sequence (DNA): TGTGCCAGCAGCCTAGGTTCAGGGGAGACCCAGTACTTC.

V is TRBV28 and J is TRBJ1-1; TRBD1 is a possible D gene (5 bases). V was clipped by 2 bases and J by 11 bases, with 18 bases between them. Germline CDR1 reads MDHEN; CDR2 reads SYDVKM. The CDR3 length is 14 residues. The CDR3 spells CASSLRGGYMWAFF. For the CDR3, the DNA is TGTGCCAGCAGTTTAAGGGGTGGTTACATGTGGGCTTTCTTT.

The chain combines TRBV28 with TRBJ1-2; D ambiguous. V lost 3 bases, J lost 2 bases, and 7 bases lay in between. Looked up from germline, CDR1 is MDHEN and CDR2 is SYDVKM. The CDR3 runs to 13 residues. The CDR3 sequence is CASSLSTNYGYTF. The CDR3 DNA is TGTGCCAGCAGTTTGTCGACAAACTATGGCTACACCTTC.